Shown below are 5 T cell receptor beta chains from a single sample sequenced in a study of PD-L1 blockade in urothelial cancer. The time point is: pretreatment peripheral blood. The method was immunoSEQ multiplex PCR; TCRdb's version includes in-frame clones alone and lacks a portion of them. Of fewer than 65,000 clones detected, 70% to 90% appear once; the ten largest clones hold more than 1.5%. Sequenced material: PBMCs, taken around atezolizumab (anti-PD-L1) treatment. The receptors shown here come from a man between 65 and 85 years old with urothelial cancer.

V gene TRBV7-9 combines with J gene TRBJ2-5; D might be TRBD1 (6 bases). The CDR3 loop spans 15 amino acids. V shed 0 bases and J shed 6 bases, with 14 bases lying between them. CDR1 and CDR2 from the germline V gene are SEHNR and FQNEAQ (reference sequence). CDR3 DNA: TGTGCCAGCAGCTTAGCGGCAGGGGATCGGAAGACCCAGTACTTC. This encodes CASSLAAGDRKTQYF. Together with reference TRBV7-9 and TRBJ2-5, the CDR3 gives the full variable domain: DTGVSQNPRHKITKRGQNVTFRCDPISEHNRLYWYRQTLGQGPEFLTYFQNEAQLEKSRLLSDRFSAERPKGSFSTLEIQRTEQGDSAMYLCASSLAAGDRKTQYFGPGTRLLVL.

This clone was counted between two and nine times. The CDR3 nucleotides are TGTGCCAGCAGCTTGTATGGACAGGGGAATCAGCCCCAGCATTTT. Translating it yields CASSLYGQGNQPQHF. This chain joins TRBV5-8 and TRBJ1-5; TRBD1 agrees at 9 bases. Germline V lookup: CDR1 SGHTS, CDR2 YDEGEE. The CDR3 covers 15 residues. J lost 4 bases, V lost 1 base, and 3 bases had no gene match.

A few counts support this clone. The chain is built from TRBV7-9 and TRBJ1-1; a weak D match, TRBD1 (5 bases). Germline loops: CDR1 SEHNR, CDR2 FQNEAQ (reference sequence). V lost 4 bases and J 7 bases, leaving 7 bases between the germline ends. This CDR3 comprises 11 residues. For the CDR3, the DNA is TGTGCCAGCAGCTCAGGGCATGAAGCTTTCTTT. This encodes CASSSGHEAFF.

V gene TRBV7-2 combines with J gene TRBJ2-1; D is possibly TRBD2 (6 bases). The CDR3 has 14 residues. Per germline, CDR1 SGHTA and CDR2 FQGNSA. V gave up 5 bases and J gave up 5 bases, with 13 bases separating them. The CDR3 protein is CASSPRTTNNEQFF. Written as DNA, the CDR3 is TGTGCCAGCAGCCCCCGGACTACCAACAATGAGCAGTTCTTC.

Of note for this clone: A junction boundary mismatches the germline segment, possibly from a read error. This rearrangement joins TRBV7-2 to TRBJ2-3; a possible D gene is TRBD2 (7 bases). CDR1 is SGHTA, CDR2 FQGNSA, per germline. The CDR3 consists of 11 residues. The DNA for the CDR3 is TGTGCCAGCAGCTTACGGGGGGCACGGGATTTT. It specifies CASSLRGARDF.